The 29 T cell receptor beta chains reported below all come from one sample, sequenced in a study of blood T cells in healthy people across ages. Through a sample-barcoded 5' primer and a J-beta primer mix, a second PCR was run for roughly 6 to 11 cycles. MiXCR was run by TCRdb on the 5' RACE reads, yielding one entry per CDR3 protein. This table has 800,000 or so distinct CDR3 sequences, 20% to 25% appearing once. The same specimen was also included in a second study, on T cells of mothers and their children.

Material for sequencing was blood. The source is a boy aged 5 to 17 in good health.

The rearrangement uses TRBV2 and TRBJ1-4; D perhaps matches TRBD1 (5 bases). This CDR3 region has 14 residues. Trimming removed 7 bases at V and 3 bases at J, with 12 bases between. The V gene's germline CDR1 is SNHLY and CDR2 FYNNEI. In DNA form, the CDR3 reads TGTGCCAGCACCTTTGGGGGGTCTAATGAAAAACTGTTTTTT. It is translated as CASTFGGSNEKLFF.

There are a few counts of this clonotype. The chain is built from TRBV7-2 and TRBJ2-7; TRBD1 might be the D (6 bases). This CDR3 has 15 residues. Deletions cut 2 bases from V and 4 bases from J, with 15 bases between. From germline, CDR1 is SGHTA and CDR2 FQGNSA. The CDR3 protein is CASSLSPGETYEQYF. In nucleotides, the CDR3 is TGTGCCAGCAGCTTATCCCCAGGGGAAACTTACGAGCAGTACTTC.

This clonotype occurred a few times. The V gene is TRBV7-9, the J gene TRBJ2-5; 7 bases line up with TRBD2. This CDR3 comprises 15 residues. V lost 5 bases, J lost 5 bases, and 11 bases stayed unmatched. CDR1 is SEHNR and CDR2 is FQNEAQ in the germline V gene (reference sequence). CDR3 DNA: TGTGCCAGCAGCCCCCGGGAGGTTAGCGAGGAGACCCAGTACTTC. Amino acids: CASSPREVSEETQYF. The variable domain in full, completed from reference TRBV7-9 and TRBJ2-5, reads DTGVSQNPRHKITKRGQNVTFRCDPISEHNRLYWYRQTLGQGPEFLTYFQNEAQLEKSRLLSDRFSAERPKGSFSTLEIQRTEQGDSAMYLCASSPREVSEETQYFGPGTRLLVL.

Written as DNA, the CDR3 is TGTGCCACCAGTGATTCCCGTGGGACTGAAGCTTTCTTT. Encoded protein: CATSDSRGTEAFF. The chain employs TRBV24-1 and TRBJ1-1; D gene ambiguous. CDR3 length equals 13 residues. Germline V CDR1 and CDR2: KGHDR, SFDVKD. The V and J ends lost 2 bases and 5 bases respectively, with 8 bases between them.

This clonotype was seen a handful of times. This chain uses TRBV20-1 with TRBJ1-1; no clear D. The length of the CDR3 is 12 residues. V lost 6 bases to trimming and J lost 2 bases, with 10 bases between them. Germline V gives CDR1 DFQATT, CDR2 SNEGSKA (reference sequence). For the CDR3, the DNA is TGCAGTGCCGCAGAATTAAACACTGAAGCTTTCTTT. Its translation is CSAAELNTEAFF.

This clonotype was seen a few times. The chain combines TRBV5-1 with TRBJ1-1, with 7 bases fitting TRBD1. V shed 6 bases and J 6 bases; nucleotides not matched to a gene: 14. The CDR3 has 15 amino acids. CDR1 and CDR2 (germline): SGHRS, YFSETQ. CDR3 sequence reads: CASNDNYRGVAEAFF. The CDR3 DNA is TGCGCCAGCAACGACAACTACAGGGGAGTGGCTGAAGCTTTCTTT.

The chain links TRBV7-2 to TRBJ2-5; D may correspond to TRBD1 or TRBD2 (5 bases each). Trimming took 8 bases from V and 0 from J, leaving 13 bases between them. The CDR3 covers 14 residues. The germline gives CDR1 SGHTA, CDR2 FQGNSA. As DNA, the CDR3 is TGTGCCAGCCACATGGGGGAGTACCAAGAGACCCAGTACTTC. Encoded protein: CASHMGEYQETQYF. The full variable domain, in which reference TRBV7-2 and TRBJ2-5 provide the parts outside the CDR3, is GAGVSQSPSNKVTEKGKDVELRCDPISGHTALYWYRQSLGQGLEFLIYFQGNSAPDKSGLPSDRFSAERTGGSVSTLTIQRTQQEDSAVYLCASHMGEYQETQYFGPGTRLLVL.

The chain couples TRBV4-3 to TRBJ1-1; D gene ambiguous. This CDR3 has 14 amino acids. The germline V and J ends were trimmed by 0 bases and 1 base, with 6 bases remaining between them. The germline V gene encodes CDR1 LGHNA and CDR2 YSLEER. CDR3 sequence (DNA): TGCGCCAGCAGCCAAGATATAGAGAACACTGAAGCTTTCTTT. Translated: CASSQDIENTEAFF.

This chain uses TRBV4-2 with TRBJ1-4; no reliable D call. V lost 0 bases to trimming and J lost 2 bases, with 4 bases between them. This CDR3 is 14 amino acids long. CDR1 is LGHNA, CDR2 YNFKEQ, per germline. CDR3 coding DNA: TGTGCCAGCAGCCAAGATACCACTAATGAAAAACTGTTTTTT. Translated, it gives CASSQDTTNEKLFF.

The rearrangement links TRBV6-1 to TRBJ2-5, with 10 bases that match TRBD2. Germline loops: CDR1 MNHNS, CDR2 SASEGT. Trimming at V came to 8 bases and at J to 1 base, leaving 10 bases not matched to a gene. The CDR3 sequence is 16 residues long. Here the CDR3 reads CASGTGLADIQETQYF. The CDR3 region has the DNA TGTGCCAGCGGAACCGGACTAGCGGACATCCAAGAGACCCAGTACTTC.

This clonotype was recorded many times. The CDR3 region is CAISESGTEAFF. CDR3 coding DNA: TGTGCCATCAGTGAGTCCGGCACTGAAGCTTTCTTT. The chain couples TRBV10-3 to TRBJ1-1, with unresolved D. The CDR3 consists of 12 residues. Per the germline V gene, CDR1 is ENHRY and CDR2 is SYGVKD. The V end was cut by 0 bases, the J end by 4 bases, with 3 bases between.

This clonotype was seen more than once but under ten times. Given a much more abundant clone one base away, this may be a read error. Because the CDR3's place on the DNA is in doubt, the DNA is left out and the CDR3 is given as listed by TCRdb. The rearrangement uses TRBV9 and TRBJ2-7; the table's D call, TRBD1, was not checked against the DNA. The CDR3 numbers 13 amino acids, ends counted. Per germline, CDR1 SGDLS and CDR2 YYNGEE. CDR3 protein: CASSVGGGNERYF.

The table lists this clonotype with a few counts. V and J are TRBV7-9 and TRBJ2-5; D is perhaps TRBD2 (6 bases). The V and J ends lost 3 bases and 5 bases respectively, with 16 bases between them. Germline values: CDR1 SEHNR, CDR2 FQNEAQ (reference sequence). This CDR3 has 15 amino acids. CDR3 sequence reads: CASSLVGSRGETQYF. The DNA for the CDR3 is TGTGCCAGCAGCTTGGTGGGCTCCCGGGGGGAGACCCAGTACTTC.

This clonotype was seen a handful of times. The chain couples TRBV29-1 to TRBJ2-5; 11 nucleotides align to TRBD1. From germline, CDR1 is SQVTM and CDR2 ANQGSEA. The trim removed 1 base at V and 3 bases at J, leaving 4 bases unmatched. The CDR3 is made up of 15 amino acids. CDR3 bases: TGCAGCGTTGAAGGGACAGGGGGCTGGGAAGAGACCCAGTACTTC. It specifies CSVEGTGGWEETQYF.

This clonotype was counted only a few times. The V call is TRBV12-3 or TRBV12-4, the J call TRBJ1-6; D ambiguous. The CDR3 loop spans 13 amino acids. The V end lost 7 bases, the J end lost 8 bases, and 12 bases lay between the germline ends. The CDR3 protein is CASTLGADSPLHF. Written as DNA, the CDR3 is TGTGCCAGCACTCTGGGAGCGGATTCACCCCTCCACTTT.

This clonotype occurred a few times. This rearrangement joins TRBV5-1 to TRBJ2-1, with 7 bases lining up with TRBD2. The trim removed 6 bases at V and 9 bases at J, leaving 15 bases unmatched. Germline lookup yields CDR1 SGHRS and CDR2 YFSETQ. CDR3 length equals 15 residues. The CDR3 spells CASTPGGLAPREQFF. In DNA, the CDR3 is TGCGCCAGCACCCCGGGAGGCCTAGCGCCGCGTGAGCAGTTCTTC.

This clonotype has a handful of counts. This chain uses TRBV28 with TRBJ1-4, with D hard to call. V was clipped by 7 bases and J by 5 bases, with 8 bases between them. CDR1 and CDR2 from the germline V gene are MDHEN and SYDVKM. This CDR3 comprises 12 residues. The CDR3 loop reads CASKSENEKLFF. Written as DNA, the CDR3 is TGTGCCAGCAAATCTGAGAATGAAAAACTGTTTTTT.

This clonotype was counted many times. V gene TRBV11-3 combines with J gene TRBJ1-1, with 7 bases matching TRBD1. Germline CDR1 reads SGHNT; CDR2 reads YENEEA. The CDR3 totals 15 residues. Trimming removed 5 bases from V and 4 bases from J; junction bases left unmatched: 10. The CDR3 loop is CASSQGGGPSTEAFF. The CDR3 nucleotides are TGTGCCAGCAGCCAAGGGGGCGGCCCGTCCACTGAAGCTTTCTTT.

The rearrangement links TRBV7-2 to TRBJ1-2; 7 positions agree with TRBD1. Germline values: CDR1 SGHTA, CDR2 FQGNSA. V lost 5 bases to trimming and J lost 0 bases; unmatched junction nucleotides: 6. This CDR3 comprises 15 residues. The CDR3 reads CASSPGDSANYGYTF. As DNA, the CDR3 is TGTGCCAGCAGCCCTGGGGACAGTGCTAACTATGGCTACACCTTC.

V is TRBV2 and J is TRBJ1-4; no clear D gene. The CDR3 sequence is 13 residues long. V gave up 6 bases and J gave up 4 bases, with 9 bases separating them. Germline CDR1 is SNHLY and CDR2 is FYNNEI. Here the CDR3 DNA reads TGTGCCAGCAGGGCGCAGAATAATGAAAAACTGTTTTTT. Translation gives CASRAQNNEKLFF.

This clonotype was counted a few times. This sequence joins TRBV6-1 and TRBJ2-3; D is undetermined. The CDR3 has 13 residues. Trimming removed 6 bases at V and 5 bases at J, with 12 bases between. CDR1 and CDR2 from the germline V gene are MNHNS and SASEGT. The CDR3 protein is CASRPQGGDTQYF. The CDR3, as DNA: TGTGCCAGCAGACCTCAAGGTGGAGATACGCAGTATTTT.

This rearrangement joins TRBV6-2 or TRBV6-3 to TRBJ2-4; D tentatively fits TRBD1 or TRBD2 (6 bases each). The CDR3 is made up of 12 amino acids. Per germline, CDR1 MNHEY and CDR2 SVGEGT. The germline V and J ends were trimmed by 6 bases and 9 bases, with 12 bases remaining between them. As DNA, the CDR3 is TGTGCCAGCAGCCGCCGGGGGCGCATTCAGTACTTC. This encodes CASSRRGRIQYF.

Concerning this clonotype: One junction end does not reproduce the germline sequence, and a read error may be involved. This chain links TRBV4-1 with TRBJ1-1; D not certain. Germline V gives CDR1 MGHRA, CDR2 YSYEKL. The CDR3 sequence is 13 residues long. The CDR3 spells CTSSLEMNTEAFF. For the CDR3, the DNA is TGCACCAGCAGCCTTGAGATGAACACTGAAGCTTTCTTT.

This chain uses TRBV6-2 or TRBV6-3 with TRBJ1-1; 7 bases are shared with TRBD1. This CDR3 has 17 residues. In germline, CDR1 is MNHEY, CDR2 SVGEGT. V dropped 5 bases and J dropped 2; count of bases not matched to a gene: 14. CDR3 region: CASSPPNLTGRNTEAFF. For the CDR3, the DNA is TGTGCCAGCAGTCCACCGAACCTGACAGGGAGAAACACTGAAGCTTTCTTT.

The chain has TRBV20-1 and TRBJ2-3; D might be TRBD2 (6 bases). The germline V gene encodes CDR1 DFQATT and CDR2 SNEGSKA (reference sequence). This CDR3 has 12 residues. Trimming cost V 5 bases and J 4 bases, with 10 bases left between them. The CDR3 DNA reads as TGCAGTGCTCCTTCGGGGGCAGATACGCAGTATTTT. It is translated as CSAPSGADTQYF.

The CDR3 sequence: CASSYNRQGGTDTQYF. The CDR3 nucleotides are TGTGCCAGCAGTTACAATCGGCAAGGGGGCACAGATACGCAGTATTTT. V usage is TRBV6-6 and J usage is TRBJ2-3, with a tentative D call TRBD1 (5 bases). V was shortened by 2 bases and J by 1 base, with 13 bases between the two germline ends. In germline, CDR1 is MNHNY, CDR2 SVGAGI (reference sequence). CDR3 size: 16 residues.

There are a few counts of this clonotype. Written as DNA, the CDR3 is TGCAGTGCTAGAGGCGCGCGGGTAACCTTGGGCACAGATACGCAGTATTTT. This sequence encodes CSARGARVTLGTDTQYF. The chain has TRBV20-1 and TRBJ2-3; TRBD2 is a possible D gene (5 bases). The CDR3 covers 17 residues. Trimming stripped 1 base from V and 1 base from J, with 18 bases between. Germline values: CDR1 DFQATT, CDR2 SNEGSKA (reference sequence).

The CDR3 region has the DNA TGTGCCAGCAGCGTAGACGGGGGGAGAAACAATGAGCAGTTCTTC. This translates into CASSVDGGRNNEQFF. The chain joins TRBV9 to TRBJ2-1, with 7 bases identical to TRBD2. CDR3 length: 15 amino acids. CDR1 SGDLS and CDR2 YYNGEE come from the germline V gene. After removal of 0 bases from V and 5 bases from J, the junction contained 5 bases not matched to a gene.

The chain carries TRBV7-2 and TRBJ1-4, with TRBD1 matching over 7 bases. There are 15 residues in the CDR3. Germline V gives CDR1 SGHTA, CDR2 FQGNSA. J gave up 1 base and V 7 bases, and 6 bases lay outside the gene matches. Here the CDR3 DNA reads TGTGCCAGCACAGGGGGGCCGGGAACTAATGAAAAACTGTTTTTT. This encodes CASTGGPGTNEKLFF.